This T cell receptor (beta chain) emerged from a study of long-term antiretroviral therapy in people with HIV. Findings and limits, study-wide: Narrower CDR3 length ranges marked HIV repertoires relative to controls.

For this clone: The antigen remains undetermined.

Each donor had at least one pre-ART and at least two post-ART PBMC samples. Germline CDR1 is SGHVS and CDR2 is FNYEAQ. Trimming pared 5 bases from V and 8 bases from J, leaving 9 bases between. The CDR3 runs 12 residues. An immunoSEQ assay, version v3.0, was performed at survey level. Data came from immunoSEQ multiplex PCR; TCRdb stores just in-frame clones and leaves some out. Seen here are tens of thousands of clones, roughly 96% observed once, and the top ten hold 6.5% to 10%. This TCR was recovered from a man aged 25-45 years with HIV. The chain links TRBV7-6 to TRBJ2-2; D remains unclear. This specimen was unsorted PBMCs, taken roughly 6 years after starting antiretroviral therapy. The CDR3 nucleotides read TGTGCCAGCAGCCCCCTTGAGGGGGAGCTGTTTTTT. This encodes CASSPLEGELFF.